Listed here are 14 T cell receptor beta chains from one sample, sequenced in a study of T-cell reconstitution after alpha-beta-depleted transplantation in children (dated by TCRdb to the mid-2010s). Library preparation used PCR. The sequencing machine was an Illumina HiSeq 2500. TCR libraries were prepared with molecular barcoding, using unique molecular identifiers to normalize TCRbeta repertoire quantification. Clones were called with MiXCR by TCRdb after fastp trimmed the public reads at Q25, and only in-frame beta chains were retained. Rows are combined by CDR3 protein, so each entry shows the most common genes and DNA. The sample table holds 490,000 or so distinct CDR3 sequences, of which approximately 12% were seen once. Jointly, the top ten make up approximately 5.4% of the sample. The sequenced sample was PBMCs from the stem cell graft donor, obtained from the stem cell graft. Receptor source: a human donor who donated a stem cell graft to a child with combined immunodeficiency.

This clonotype was observed a few times. V is TRBV7-3 and J is TRBJ2-1; D is uncertain. Trimming removed 4 bases at V and 3 bases at J, with 13 bases between. Germline V CDR1 and CDR2: SGHTA, FQGTGA. The length of the CDR3 is 15 residues. The CDR3 sequence: CASSSPGAVYNEQFF. CDR3 in DNA: TGTGCCAGCAGCTCCCCTGGTGCGGTCTACAATGAGCAGTTCTTC.

The V gene is TRBV9, the J gene TRBJ2-7; D gene uncertain. Trimming stripped 4 bases from V and 1 base from J, with 12 bases between. The germline CDR1 and CDR2 sequences are SGDLS and YYNGEE. The CDR3 consists of 14 residues. The CDR3 protein is CASSLGFRSYEQYF. The CDR3 region has the DNA TGTGCCAGCAGCCTTGGGTTCCGATCCTACGAGCAGTACTTC.

In its sample, this clonotype was seen a few times. The V call is TRBV15, the J call TRBJ2-5, with D possibly TRBD2 on 6 matching bases. Germline-derived CDR1 and CDR2 are LNHNV and YYDKDF (reference sequence). CDR3 length: 14 amino acids. V was cut by 2 bases and J by 2 bases, with 9 bases left in between. CDR3 bases: TGTGCCACCAGCAGAAGGGACTTACAAGAGACCCAGTACTTC. This sequence encodes CATSRRDLQETQYF.

In its sample, this clonotype was seen a few times. The chain links TRBV4-3 to TRBJ2-1; 8 bases are a match to TRBD1. V shed 5 bases, J shed 2 bases, and the junction held 5 bases outside the gene matches. CDR1 and CDR2 from the germline V gene are LGHNA and YSLEER. This CDR3 has 15 residues. The CDR3 loop reads CASSYAGGAYNEQFF. In DNA form, the CDR3 reads TGCGCCAGCAGCTACGCAGGGGGCGCCTACAATGAGCAGTTCTTC.

This chain joins TRBV11-2 and TRBJ2-1; 11 nucleotides align to TRBD2. CDR1 and CDR2 (germline): SGHAT, FQNNGV. Trimming cost V 4 bases and J 2 bases; bases outside gene matches: 7. This CDR3 has 17 amino acids. In DNA, the CDR3 is TGTGCCAGCAGCTCCAAGCTAGCGGGGGGCCCCTACAATGAGCAGTTCTTC. Translating it yields CASSSKLAGGPYNEQFF.

By frequency in the sample, this clonotype is medium-sized. V and J are TRBV5-1 and TRBJ2-1; D unresolved. The CDR3 consists of 13 residues. V was pared by 0 bases and J by 8 bases, with 9 bases between. The germline V gene has CDR1 SGHRS and CDR2 YFSETQ. The CDR3 bases are TGCGCCAGCAGCTTGGATTGGCTGGATGAGCAGTTCTTC. Translated: CASSLDWLDEQFF. Using reference TRBV5-1 and TRBJ2-1 for the parts outside the CDR3, the full variable domain is KAGVTQTPRYLIKTRGQQVTLSCSPISGHRSVSWYQQTPGQGLQFLFEYFSETQRNKGNFPGRFSGRQFSNSRSEMNVSTLELGDSALYLCASSLDWLDEQFFGPGTRLTVL.

This clonotype was counted at least ten times. This chain connects TRBV24-1 to TRBJ2-5; 10 positions agree with TRBD2. The CDR3 is made up of 15 amino acids. Germline V gene lookup returns CDR1 KGHDR and CDR2 SFDVKD. The J segment lost 3 bases and the V segment lost 2 bases, leaving 2 bases of the junction unmatched. The CDR3 region is CATSDWTSGKETQYF. DNA of the CDR3: TGTGCCACCAGTGATTGGACTAGCGGAAAAGAGACCCAGTACTTC.

This clonotype was seen a few times. V is TRBV6-2 or TRBV6-3 and J is TRBJ2-3; D remains ambiguous. The germline V and J ends were trimmed by 2 bases and 5 bases, with 11 bases remaining between them. The CDR3 is made up of 14 amino acids. Germline loops: CDR1 MNHEY, CDR2 SVGEGT. The CDR3 DNA reads TGTGCCAGCAGTTACACACCGCCGGGAGATACGCAGTATTTT. This encodes CASSYTPPGDTQYF.

The rearrangement links TRBV29-1 to TRBJ2-6, with D uncertain. This CDR3 has 13 residues. Trimming removed 6 bases at V and 0 bases at J, with 6 bases between. The V gene's germline CDR1 is SQVTM and CDR2 ANQGSEA. The CDR3 coding sequence is TGCAGCGTGGAGAGCTCTGGGGCCAACGTCCTGACTTTC. This codes for CSVESSGANVLTF.

This clonotype occurred a few times. The V and J genes are TRBV27 and TRBJ1-1, with D unclear. V lost 5 bases and J 3 bases, leaving 10 bases between the germline ends. Germline lookup yields CDR1 MNHEY and CDR2 SMNVEV (reference sequence). The CDR3 extends over 13 amino acids. The CDR3 reads CASSPWEYTEAFF. In DNA, the CDR3 is TGTGCCAGCAGTCCCTGGGAGTACACTGAAGCTTTCTTT.

The rearrangement links TRBV29-1 to TRBJ1-1, with TRBD1 matching 7 bases. The CDR3 loop spans 15 amino acids. Germline trimming cut 2 bases from V and 3 bases from J; bases unmatched to any gene: 9. Germline V CDR1 and CDR2: SQVTM, ANQGSEA. CDR3 coding DNA: TGCAGCGTTGAACGGACAGGATCAGTGTACACTGAAGCTTTCTTT. This encodes CSVERTGSVYTEAFF.

This chain connects TRBV9 to TRBJ2-7; 14 bases are shared with TRBD2. The CDR3 length is 14 residues. Germline V gene data show CDR1 as SGDLS and CDR2 as YYNGEE. J was trimmed by 7 bases and V by 4 bases; bases with no gene match: 4. DNA for the CDR3: TGTGCCAGCAGCAGGACTAGCGGGGGGCTAGAGCAGTACTTC. Amino acid sequence: CASSRTSGGLEQYF.

This clonotype appeared a few times. The chain uses TRBV5-8 and TRBJ1-6, with D unresolved. The CDR3 has 16 amino acids. CDR1 is SGHTS and CDR2 is YDEGEE in the germline V gene. Trimming took off 4 bases at V and 0 bases at J, with 11 bases between the two ends. The CDR3 sequence: CASSALRSSYNSPLHF. CDR3 in DNA: TGTGCCAGCAGCGCCCTCAGGAGCTCCTATAATTCACCCCTCCACTTT.

This chain connects TRBV5-1 to TRBJ2-3; D remains unclear. The CDR3 covers 14 residues. V lost 1 base and J 6 bases, leaving 12 bases between the germline ends. Germline values: CDR1 SGHRS, CDR2 YFSETQ. The CDR3 nucleotides read TGCGCCAGCAGCTTGCTGGCCAGAGGCGATACGCAGTATTTT. Translated, it gives CASSLLARGDTQYF.